Listed here are 12 T cell receptor beta chains from one sample, sequenced in a study of radiotherapy plus CTLA-4 blockade in lung cancer. Here immunoSEQ multiplex PCR was the method, and the copy in TCRdb shows in-frame clones only, minus some. The sample lists roughly 59,000 clones; 65% to 80% were seen once. The sequencing here drew on peripheral blood, taken from a patient treated with radiotherapy plus ipilimumab. These receptors originate from a human donor with non-small cell lung cancer whose response to radiotherapy plus ipilimumab could not be evaluated.

The gene calls are TRBV28 and TRBJ2-7; TRBD2 matches at 9 bases. The junction had 4 bases not matched to a gene; V was cut back by 10 bases and J by 0 bases. CDR1 is MDHEN, CDR2 SYDVKM, per germline. This CDR3 region has 13 residues. The CDR3 protein is CATASGVSYEQYF. The CDR3 region has the DNA TGTGCCACGGCTAGCGGGGTCTCCTACGAGCAGTACTTC. The whole variable domain, remainder taken from reference TRBV28 and TRBJ2-7, is DVKVTQSSRYLVKRTGEKVFLECVQDMDHENMFWYRQDPGLGLRLIYFSYDVKMKEKGDIPEGYSVSREKKERFSLILESASTNQTSMYLCATASGVSYEQYFGPGTRLTVT.

The chain couples TRBV4-3 to TRBJ2-5; 7 nucleotides align to TRBD1. V gave up 8 bases and J gave up 3 bases; unmatched junction bases: 12. Germline V gene lookup returns CDR1 LGHNA and CDR2 YSLEER. This CDR3 has 15 residues. The CDR3 loop reads CASARAHGTEETQYF. The CDR3 region has the DNA TGCGCCAGCGCCCGTGCGCATGGGACAGAAGAGACCCAGTACTTC.

The V gene is TRBV19, the J gene TRBJ2-7; possible D gene TRBD1, 6 bases. This CDR3 region has 15 residues. Germline V CDR1 and CDR2: LNHDA, SQIVND (reference sequence). Trimming took off 1 base at V and 0 bases at J, with 10 bases between the two ends. The CDR3 DNA sequence: TGTGCCAGTAGTATAGTGACAGGCAGCTCCTACGAGCAGTACTTC. This encodes CASSIVTGSSYEQYF.

This chain joins TRBV6-6 and TRBJ1-2; D ambiguous. The CDR3 is made up of 14 amino acids. Germline CDR1 MNHNY, CDR2 SVGAGI (reference sequence). V dropped 0 bases and J dropped 7 bases, with 12 bases sitting between them. For the CDR3, the DNA is TGTGCCAGCAGTTACTCGACCAACCCGGGTGGCTACACCTTC. It yields the protein CASSYSTNPGGYTF.

This sequence joins TRBV2 and TRBJ2-3; 13 bases fit TRBD2. Germline assignment: CDR1 SNHLY and CDR2 FYNNEI. After removal of 6 bases from V and 5 bases from J, the junction contained 5 bases not matched to a gene. The CDR3 spans 15 residues. This CDR3 is CASRKRTSGGDTQYF. Here the CDR3 DNA reads TGTGCCAGCAGAAAGCGGACTAGCGGGGGAGATACGCAGTATTTT.

This clone was observed a few times. This sequence joins TRBV5-4 and TRBJ1-1, with TRBD1 matching 8 bases. The CDR3 contains 12 residues. V gave up 4 bases and J gave up 6 bases; unmatched junction bases: 2. CDR1 and CDR2 from the germline V gene are SGHNT and YYREEE (reference sequence). CDR3 protein: CASSVQGAEAFF. CDR3 in DNA: TGTGCCAGCAGCGTACAGGGGGCTGAAGCTTTCTTT. The full variable domain, with the rest looked up from reference TRBV5-4 and TRBJ1-1, is ETGVTQSPTHLIKTRGQQVTLRCSSQSGHNTVSWYQQALGQGPQFIFQYYREEENGRGNFPPRFSGLQFPNYSSELNVNALELDDSALYLCASSVQGAEAFFGQGTRLTVV.

This rearrangement joins TRBV28 to TRBJ2-1; maybe TRBD2 (5 bases). The V gene lost 5 bases and the J gene lost 9 bases, with 17 bases spanning the gap. Looked up from germline, CDR1 is MDHEN and CDR2 is SYDVKM. The CDR3 runs 14 residues. The CDR3 region has the DNA TGTGCCAGCAGTCCCCGGACTCACAGTAGTGAGCAGTTCTTC. Translation: CASSPRTHSSEQFF.

V usage is TRBV5-1 and J usage is TRBJ2-4; a weak D match, TRBD2 (7 bases). The germline gives CDR1 SGHRS, CDR2 YFSETQ. Trimming cost V 0 bases and J 1 base, with 11 bases left between them. The CDR3 contains 16 residues. The CDR3 DNA reads as TGCGCCAGCAGCTTGGTGGCGGGGGCTGCCAAAAACATTCAGTACTTC. Translation: CASSLVAGAAKNIQYF.

V gene TRBV6-4 combines with J gene TRBJ1-4; 10 bases line up with TRBD1. This CDR3 contains 15 residues. The V gene end was trimmed by 6 bases and the J gene end by 6 bases; junction bases not matched to a gene: 7. The germline V gene encodes CDR1 MRHNA and CDR2 SNTAGT. In DNA form, the CDR3 reads TGTGCCAGCAGCGGCCGGGACAGGGGCCATGAAAAACTGTTTTTT. Protein: CASSGRDRGHEKLFF.

The chain links TRBV5-1 to TRBJ2-7, with 12 nucleotides matching TRBD2. Per germline, CDR1 SGHRS and CDR2 YFSETQ. CDR3 length: 15 amino acids. V shed 4 bases and J 2 bases; nucleotides not matched to a gene: 4. In DNA form, the CDR3 reads TGCGCCAGCAGCCCCGGACTAGCGGGAACCTACGAGCAGTACTTC. Amino acid sequence: CASSPGLAGTYEQYF.

This clone was seen a single time. The V gene is TRBV28, the J gene TRBJ2-1; 8 positions match TRBD2. CDR1 is MDHEN, CDR2 SYDVKM, per germline. V was pared by 2 bases and J by 4 bases, with 7 bases of the junction left unmatched. This CDR3 has 16 residues. CDR3 sequence reads: CASSLVGGGPYNEQFF. CDR3 sequence (DNA): TGTGCCAGCAGTTTAGTCGGGGGGGGCCCGTACAATGAGCAGTTCTTC.

The J gene is TRBJ2-4, the V gene TRBV27, with a weak D call TRBD2 (6 bases). This CDR3 comprises 14 residues. The germline V and J ends were trimmed by 3 bases and 5 bases, with 11 bases remaining between them. CDR1 MNHEY and CDR2 SMNVEV come from the germline V gene (reference sequence). Written as DNA, the CDR3 is TGTGCCAGCAGTTTTGGGGGGTCTCAAAACATTCAGTACTTC. Its translation: CASSFGGSQNIQYF.